A single sample gave rise to the 14 T cell receptor beta chains below, sequenced in a study of blood T cell repertoires in COVID-19. Clones were sequenced by immunoSEQ multiplex PCR, and TCRdb holds only the in-frame ones, with some missing. The table includes 650,000 to 800,000 clones, around 90% detected once. The sample taken for sequencing was peripheral blood. All receptors come from a woman aged 18-30 years with acute or convalescent COVID-19.

This sequence joins TRBV19 and TRBJ1-3; no definite D call. This CDR3 spans 15 amino acids. Per germline, CDR1 LNHDA and CDR2 SQIVND (reference sequence). V lost 3 bases, J lost 0 bases, and 9 bases lay in between. CDR3 sequence: CASSIRRGSGNTIYF. DNA for the CDR3: TGTGCCAGTAGTATTCGCCGGGGCTCTGGAAACACCATATATTTT.

The chain uses TRBV2 and TRBJ2-5; 9 positions agree with TRBD1. V lost 4 bases, J lost 2 bases, and 5 bases stayed unmatched. This CDR3 contains 15 residues. CDR1 is SNHLY, CDR2 FYNNEI, per germline. CDR3 in DNA: TGTGCCAGCAGTGGGACAGGGGTGTTTCAAGAGACCCAGTACTTC. Protein sequence: CASSGTGVFQETQYF.

The chain has TRBV7-9 and TRBJ1-6, with 11 bases matching TRBD1. The V gene's germline CDR1 is SEHNR and CDR2 FQNEAQ (reference sequence). The V gene end was trimmed by 1 base and the J gene end by 5 bases; junction bases not matched to a gene: 1. The CDR3 spans 16 residues. CDR3 coding DNA: TGTGCCAGCAGCTTAGGGACAGGGGGCGATAATTCACCCCTCCACTTT. This codes for CASSLGTGGDNSPLHF.

This chain uses TRBV6-5 with TRBJ1-1, with 8 bases fitting TRBD1. With V trimmed by 8 bases and J by 4 bases, 12 bases remained unmatched. The germline V gene has CDR1 MNHEY and CDR2 SVGAGI. There are 15 residues in the CDR3. CDR3 sequence: CASEVGSGGITEAFF. DNA of the CDR3: TGTGCCAGCGAGGTAGGGTCAGGGGGCATCACTGAAGCTTTCTTT.

The chain couples TRBV12-2 to TRBJ2-7; the table's D call TRBD2 went unverified against the DNA. TRBV12-2 is termed a pseudogene. The CDR3 runs to 16 residues. This CDR3 is CASRLGVGGAPYEQYF. The CDR3 DNA sequence: TGTGCAAGTCGCTTAGGGGTCGGAGGGGCCCCCTACGAGCAGTACTTC.

This clone was detected a few times. The J gene is TRBJ2-7, the V gene TRBV9; 8 positions match TRBD1. The germline V gene has CDR1 SGDLS and CDR2 YYNGEE. The CDR3 totals 13 residues. V was pared by 4 bases and J by 5 bases, with 5 bases of the junction left unmatched. CDR3 residues: CASSPGTGDEQYF. The CDR3 DNA reads as TGTGCCAGCAGCCCTGGGACAGGTGACGAGCAGTACTTC.

A word on this clone: The sample contains more than one DNA sequence encoding this CDR3. This chain connects TRBV6-4 to TRBJ1-1; 10 bases are a match to TRBD1. The CDR3 loop spans 16 amino acids. In germline, CDR1 is MRHNA, CDR2 SNTAGT. V was clipped by 3 bases and J by 6 bases; unmatched bases: 10. The CDR3 nucleotides read TGTGCCAGCAGTGAAAGGGGGGGGACAGGGGTCGCTGAAGCTTTCTTT. Its translation: CASSERGGTGVAEAFF.

This rearrangement joins TRBV19 to TRBJ1-2; D may be TRBD1 (6 bases). The germline V and J ends were trimmed by 6 bases and 11 bases, with 16 bases remaining between them. The germline CDR1 and CDR2 sequences are LNHDA and SQIVND (reference sequence). CDR3 size: 12 residues. The CDR3 here is CASRTGMGVYTF. The DNA for the CDR3 is TGTGCCAGTAGAACAGGGATGGGGGTATACACCTTC.

The chain links TRBV2 to TRBJ1-5; 7 bases agree with TRBD1. The CDR3 is 17 residues long. J gave up 0 bases and V 5 bases, and 10 bases lay outside the gene matches. Germline-derived CDR1 and CDR2 are SNHLY and FYNNEI. CDR3 amino acids: CASSFGTDSDSNQPQHF. CDR3 coding DNA: TGTGCCAGCAGTTTCGGGACAGATTCTGATAGCAATCAGCCCCAGCATTTT.

The chain links TRBV7-8 to TRBJ2-2; the match to TRBD2 covers 13 bases. The CDR3 runs to 19 residues. The junction had 9 bases not matched to a gene; V was cut back by 5 bases and J by 0 bases. Germline lookup yields CDR1 SGHVS and CDR2 FQNEAQ. The chain's CDR3 is CASSQGGTSGIANTGELFF. In nucleotides, the CDR3 is TGTGCCAGCAGCCAAGGGGGGACTAGCGGGATCGCGAACACCGGGGAGCTGTTTTTT.

This rearrangement joins TRBV19 to TRBJ2-7; D is possibly TRBD1 (6 bases). Trimming stripped 3 bases from V and 2 bases from J, with 14 bases between. CDR3 length equals 15 residues. CDR1 and CDR2 (germline): LNHDA, SQIVND (reference sequence). In DNA, the CDR3 is TGTGCCAGTAGTATGGGACATAGCAATCCCTACGAGCAGTACTTC. This sequence encodes CASSMGHSNPYEQYF.

V usage is TRBV7-9 and J usage is TRBJ1-1, with 7 positions matching TRBD1. The CDR3 runs to 14 residues. Trimming removed 2 bases from V and 6 bases from J; junction bases left unmatched: 6. Germline assignment: CDR1 SEHNR and CDR2 FQNEAQ (reference sequence). The CDR3 coding sequence is TGTGCCAGCAGCTTAACAACAGGGGACCCTGAAGCTTTCTTT. Residues: CASSLTTGDPEAFF.

The count of this clone is one. V usage is TRBV24-1 and J usage is TRBJ2-7; 12 nucleotides match TRBD1. Germline V gene data show CDR1 as KGHDR and CDR2 as SFDVKD. The J segment lost 5 bases and the V segment lost 3 bases, leaving 7 bases of the junction unmatched. The CDR3 has 16 residues. This CDR3 reads CATSDGGTGGMDEQYF. The CDR3 DNA reads as TGTGCCACCAGTGATGGAGGGACAGGGGGCATGGACGAGCAGTACTTC.

The chain has TRBV19 and TRBJ2-2, with 9 bases fitting TRBD1. The V gene end was trimmed by 6 bases and the J gene end by 4 bases; junction bases not matched to a gene: 6. The CDR3 extends over 15 amino acids. The germline V gene has CDR1 LNHDA and CDR2 SQIVND (reference sequence). The CDR3 here is CASSRDRVSTGELFF. The CDR3 coding sequence is TGTGCCAGTAGCCGGGACAGGGTGAGCACCGGGGAGCTGTTTTTT.